This T cell receptor beta chain was found in a study of blood T cell repertoires in COVID-19. Whole-study context: The United States, Italy and Spain provided the acute and convalescent COVID-19 samples. From T cells, B-cell-depleted T cells, or PBMCs came the material, which was cDNA or gDNA.

The CDR3 spans 12 residues. Between the trimmed V and J ends, which lost 4 bases and 1 base, there was a span of 5 bases. In germline, CDR1 is SGDLS, CDR2 YYNGEE. In the study's own analysis: The assay estimated nucleated cells by amplifying reference gene primers. Some clones are missing from TCRdb's copy, which holds only in-frame ones; the method was immunoSEQ multiplex PCR. V and J calls and clone size are given by that table; D and trimming were obtained from the DNA. The table has 130,000 to 150,000 clones, approximately 86% seen once. The clonotype was recovered from a woman aged 40 to 50 with active or convalescent COVID-19. The J gene is TRBJ1-1, the V gene TRBV9; D is unclear. The source material was peripheral blood. The CDR3 region has the DNA TGTGCCAGCAGCCGTAAGAACACTGAAGCTTTCTTT. It is translated as CASSRKNTEAFF.